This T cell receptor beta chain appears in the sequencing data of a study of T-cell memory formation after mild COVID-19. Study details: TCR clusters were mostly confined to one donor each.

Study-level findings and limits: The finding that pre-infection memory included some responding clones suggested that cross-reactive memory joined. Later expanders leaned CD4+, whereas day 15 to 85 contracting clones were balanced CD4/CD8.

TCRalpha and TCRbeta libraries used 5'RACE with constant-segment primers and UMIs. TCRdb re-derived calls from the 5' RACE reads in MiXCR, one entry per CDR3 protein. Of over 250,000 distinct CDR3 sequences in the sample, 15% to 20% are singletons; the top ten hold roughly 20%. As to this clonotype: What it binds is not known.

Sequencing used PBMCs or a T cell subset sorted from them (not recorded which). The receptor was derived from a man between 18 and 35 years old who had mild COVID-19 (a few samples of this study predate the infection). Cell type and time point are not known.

The CDR3 DNA reads as TGCAGTGCTAGCGCGGTACGCTCTGGGGCCAACGTCCTGACTTTC. It codes for CSASAVRSGANVLTF. This chain connects TRBV20-1 to TRBJ2-6; no reliable D call. The CDR3 totals 15 residues. The germline gives CDR1 DFQATT, CDR2 SNEGSKA (reference sequence). V was shortened by 3 bases and J by 0 bases, with 9 bases between the two germline ends.